A single sample gave rise to the 2 T cell receptor beta chains below, sequenced in a study of blood T cells in healthy people across ages. For the second PCR, which ran for roughly 6 to 12 cycles, a sample-barcoded 5' primer and a J-beta primer mix were used. From the 5' RACE reads, TCRdb called clonotypes with MiXCR, one entry per CDR3 protein. Of hundreds of thousands of distinct CDR3 sequences listed, about 24% are singletons. This sample was shared with a second study, whose subject was T cells of mothers and their children.

The source material was blood. The receptors stem from a boy aged 5-17 years in good health.

This clonotype was counted only a few times. V and J are TRBV5-1 and TRBJ1-1; possible D gene TRBD1, 5 bases. The CDR3 consists of 14 residues. Germline values: CDR1 SGHRS, CDR2 YFSETQ. Trimming pared 0 bases from V and 1 base from J, leaving 7 bases between. The CDR3 protein is CASSLEGRNTEAFF. The CDR3, as DNA: TGCGCCAGCAGCTTGGAGGGGAGGAACACTGAAGCTTTCTTT. Looking up the rest from reference TRBV5-1 and TRBJ1-1 gives the full variable domain: KAGVTQTPRYLIKTRGQQVTLSCSPISGHRSVSWYQQTPGQGLQFLFEYFSETQRNKGNFPGRFSGRQFSNSRSEMNVSTLELGDSALYLCASSLEGRNTEAFFGQGTRLTVV.

There are a few counts of this clonotype. The chain carries TRBV5-5 and TRBJ2-1, with D unclear. This CDR3 spans 15 amino acids. The V gene's germline CDR1 is SGHKS and CDR2 YYEKEE (reference sequence). Between the trimmed V and J ends, which lost 1 base and 2 bases, there was a span of 10 bases. The CDR3 sequence: CASSLRTLTYNEQFF. The DNA of the CDR3 is TGTGCCAGCAGCTTGAGAACTCTGACCTACAATGAGCAGTTCTTC.